Below, 3 T cell receptor beta chains from the same sample are listed, as sequenced in a study of cytomegalovirus exposure and HLA in healthy donors. 60 Vbeta and 13 Jbeta primers were used in PCR. Sequencing was performed with immunoSEQ multiplex PCR; in TCRdb, only in-frame clones are kept and a portion is missing. The sample shows tens of thousands of clones, about 75% of them seen only once. Source material: PBMCs. These receptors came from a man aged 55 to 70 in good health and CMV-seropositive.

The V gene is TRBV5-1, the J gene TRBJ2-3, with D hard to call. Trimming stripped 2 bases from V and 3 bases from J, with 4 bases between. This CDR3 has 12 residues. Germline V gives CDR1 SGHRS, CDR2 YFSETQ. The CDR3 bases are TGCGCCAGCAGCTTTGAGACAGATACGCAGTATTTT. Its translation is CASSFETDTQYF.

V usage is TRBV19 and J usage is TRBJ1-5; the match to TRBD1 covers 10 bases. This CDR3 comprises 15 residues. The J segment lost 7 bases and the V segment lost 1 base, leaving 4 bases of the junction unmatched. The germline CDR1 and CDR2 sequences are LNHDA and SQIVND (reference sequence). The CDR3 is CASSIGGQGFQPQHF. CDR3 DNA: TGTGCCAGTAGTATAGGGGGACAGGGGTTCCAGCCCCAGCATTTT.

The V and J genes are TRBV29-1 and TRBJ2-6, with D possibly being TRBD1 (6 bases). V was clipped by 7 bases and J by 2 bases, with 15 bases between them. Per the germline V gene, CDR1 is SQVTM and CDR2 is ANQGSEA. This CDR3 contains 15 residues. The CDR3 loop reads CSALTGTTGANVLTF. In nucleotides, the CDR3 is TGCAGCGCCCTCACAGGGACCACTGGGGCCAACGTCCTGACTTTC.